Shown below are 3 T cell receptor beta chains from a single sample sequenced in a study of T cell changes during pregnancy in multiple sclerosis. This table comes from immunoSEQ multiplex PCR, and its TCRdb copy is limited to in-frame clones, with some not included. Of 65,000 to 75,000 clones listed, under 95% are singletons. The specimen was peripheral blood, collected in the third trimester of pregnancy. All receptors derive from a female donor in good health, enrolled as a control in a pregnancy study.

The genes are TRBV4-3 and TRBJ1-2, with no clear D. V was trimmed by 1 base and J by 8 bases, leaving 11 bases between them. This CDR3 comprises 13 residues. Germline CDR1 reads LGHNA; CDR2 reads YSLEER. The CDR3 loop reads CASSQARDRGYTF. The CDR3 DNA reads TGCGCCAGCAGCCAAGCGAGGGATCGGGGCTACACCTTC.

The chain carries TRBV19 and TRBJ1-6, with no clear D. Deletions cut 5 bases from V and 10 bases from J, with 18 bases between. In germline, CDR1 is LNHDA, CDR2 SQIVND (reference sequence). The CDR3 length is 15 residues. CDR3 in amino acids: CASSLRVSHISPLHF. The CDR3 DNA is TGTGCCAGTAGTCTCCGGGTTTCGCATATCTCACCCCTCCACTTT.

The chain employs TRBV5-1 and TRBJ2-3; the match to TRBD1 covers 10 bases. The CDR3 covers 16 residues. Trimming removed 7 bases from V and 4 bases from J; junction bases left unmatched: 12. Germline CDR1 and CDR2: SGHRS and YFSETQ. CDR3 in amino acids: CASSTSGQGNADTQYF. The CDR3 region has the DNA TGCGCCAGCTCTACCTCGGGACAGGGGAACGCAGATACGCAGTATTTT.